The sequence of this T cell receptor (beta chain) was determined in a study of blood T cell repertoires in COVID-19. TCRdb's copy holds only in-frame clones and misses some; the assay was immunoSEQ multiplex PCR. The table has more than 65,000 clones, roughly nine tenths seen once. The V gene's germline CDR1 is KGHDR and CDR2 SFDVKD. CDR3 length equals 14 residues. V was pared by 2 bases and J by 5 bases, with 11 bases between. The origin of this receptor is a man between 60 and 75 years old with acute or convalescent COVID-19. This chain uses TRBV24-1 with TRBJ1-2, with a tentative D call TRBD1 (6 bases). The sequencing input was peripheral blood. The CDR3 region is CATSDSWTEYGYTF. In DNA, the CDR3 is TGTGCCACCAGTGATTCCTGGACAGAGTATGGCTACACCTTC.